These 23 T cell receptor beta chains came from one sample sequenced in a study of T cells in Graves' hyperthyroidism and ophthalmopathy. Amplification yielded TCR beta CDR3 regions, with RNA transcripts as the source. The HTBI primer set drove a first-round RT-PCR of the TCR CDR3. TCRdb called the multiplex PCR reads again in MiXCR, with one record for every CDR3 protein. This table has roughly 57,000 distinct CDR3 sequences, roughly 50% appearing once. The sample consisted of blood. The receptors were sampled from a woman aged 55-70 years with Graves' ophthalmopathy.

V and J are TRBV10-3 and TRBJ1-2; the match to TRBD1 covers 7 bases. The J segment lost 6 bases and the V segment lost 8 bases, leaving 15 bases of the junction unmatched. Germline CDR1 reads ENHRY; CDR2 reads SYGVKD. This CDR3 comprises 15 residues. CDR3 sequence (DNA): TGTGCCATCGCCCCGGGAACAGGGGACTACAATGGCTACACCTTC. Residues: CAIAPGTGDYNGYTF.

The chain joins TRBV29-1 to TRBJ2-7; 8 bases are shared with TRBD1. In germline, CDR1 is SQVTM, CDR2 ANQGSEA. With V trimmed by 6 bases and J by 2 bases, 3 bases remained unmatched. This CDR3 has 12 residues. The CDR3 bases are TGCAGCGTGTCGGGACAGGCCTACGAGCAGTACTTC. This codes for CSVSGQAYEQYF.

CDR3 protein: CASSVTTGGYVSGNTF. Here the CDR3 DNA reads TGTGCCAGCAGCGTAACCACAGGGGGCTACGTCTCTGGAAACACCTTC. The chain carries TRBV9 and TRBJ1-2; 9 bases agree with TRBD1. V was clipped by 1 base and J by 12 bases; unmatched bases: 16. Germline V gene lookup returns CDR1 SGDLS and CDR2 YYNGEE. This CDR3 has 16 residues.

Within the sample, this clonotype is medium-sized. V usage is TRBV7-6 and J usage is TRBJ2-7; 7 bases agree with TRBD2. Germline-derived CDR1 and CDR2 are SGHVS and FNYEAQ. CDR3 size: 14 residues. Trimming cost V 5 bases and J 6 bases; bases outside gene matches: 10. The CDR3 DNA follows: TGTGCCAGCAGCCCCAGCGGGACCTTCAGCGAGCAGTACTTC. Translating gives CASSPSGTFSEQYF.

The chain is built from TRBV4-1 and TRBJ2-4, with 8 bases matching TRBD2. The CDR3 totals 13 residues. Trimming removed 4 bases from V and 6 bases from J; junction bases left unmatched: 2. Germline loops: CDR1 MGHRA, CDR2 YSYEKL. The CDR3 loop reads CASSRLAINIQYF. The CDR3 DNA reads as TGCGCCAGCAGCCGACTAGCGATAAACATTCAGTACTTC.

By share, this clonotype counts as medium-sized. The chain carries TRBV6-4 and TRBJ2-1; TRBD2 agrees at 8 bases. Per germline, CDR1 MRHNA and CDR2 SNTAGT. This CDR3 has 15 residues. V was clipped by 4 bases and J by 8 bases; unmatched bases: 10. The CDR3 DNA sequence: TGTGCCAGCAGTGGCGCGGGGGGAAGCTTCCATGAGCAGTTCTTC. Protein: CASSGAGGSFHEQFF.

This clonotype is deemed medium-sized. The J gene is TRBJ2-7, the V gene TRBV29-1; a weak D match, TRBD2 (6 bases). Germline assignment: CDR1 SQVTM and CDR2 ANQGSEA. V lost 6 bases to trimming and J lost 2 bases, with 17 bases between them. This CDR3 spans 14 amino acids. The CDR3 sequence is CSVEGATGPYEQYF. DNA of the CDR3: TGCAGCGTGGAGGGTGCCACAGGTCCCTACGAGCAGTACTTC.

This clonotype has a count of ten or more. The chain joins TRBV7-2 to TRBJ1-1; TRBD1 matches 9 bases. The CDR3 runs to 15 residues. The V segment lost 2 bases and the J segment 2 bases; nucleotides outside the gene matches: 3. The germline CDR1 and CDR2 sequences are SGHTA and FQGNSA. CDR3 region: CASSLTGGSNTEAFF. In DNA, the CDR3 is TGTGCCAGCAGCTTAACAGGGGGCTCTAACACTGAAGCTTTCTTT.

This clonotype occurred many times. V usage is TRBV7-2 and J usage is TRBJ2-7, with D perhaps being TRBD1 or TRBD2 (6 bases each). The CDR3 sequence is 16 residues long. CDR1 is SGHTA, CDR2 FQGNSA, per germline. V was trimmed by 1 base and J by 4 bases, leaving 17 bases between them. The CDR3 DNA reads as TGTGCCAGCAGCTTAGAGGCGAGGGGGGACTTTTACGAGCAGTACTTC. This gives the protein CASSLEARGDFYEQYF.

Only one count was recorded for this clonotype. In this CDR3 the conserved last residue, phenylalanine or tryptophan, is missing, so a read error is likely. The rearrangement joins TRBV12-3 or TRBV12-4 to TRBJ1-5, with a tentative D call TRBD1 (5 bases). Trimming stripped 5 bases from V and 5 bases from J, with 7 bases between. The CDR3 length is 12 residues. The CDR3 loop is CASSRGYQPQHS. The DNA for the CDR3 is TGTGCCAGCAGTAGGGGTTATCAGCCCCAGCATTCT.

This clonotype was seen repeatedly, ten times or more. The chain uses TRBV2 and TRBJ2-7; TRBD2 matches at 11 bases. Per the germline V gene, CDR1 is SNHLY and CDR2 is FYNNEI. V dropped 5 bases and J dropped 3; count of bases not matched to a gene: 6. The CDR3 runs 15 residues. The CDR3 DNA reads as TGTGCCAGCAGTCCGGGACTAGCGGTTTTCTACGAGCAGTACTTC. Translating gives CASSPGLAVFYEQYF.

About this clonotype: A junction boundary mismatches the germline segment, possibly from a read error. This chain uses TRBV5-7 with TRBJ1-4; 7 bases fit TRBD1. TRBV5-7 carries the ORF label, with uncertain function. This CDR3 is 14 amino acids long. CDR3 bases: TGCGCCAGCAGCTTCGGGACAGCAAATGAAAAACTGTTTTTT. Translating it yields CASSFGTANEKLFF.

In its sample, this clonotype was seen many times. The rearrangement joins TRBV6-1 to TRBJ1-1, with D possibly being TRBD1 (6 bases). The CDR3 has 13 amino acids. Germline V CDR1 and CDR2: MNHNS, SASEGT. Trimming removed 7 bases at V and 4 bases at J, with 13 bases between. The CDR3 loop reads CASTNRETTEAFF. Here the CDR3 DNA reads TGTGCCAGCACTAACAGGGAGACCACTGAAGCTTTCTTT.

J is TRBJ2-1 and V is TRBV7-3; 9 positions agree with TRBD1. The CDR3 spans 13 residues. In germline, CDR1 is SGHTA, CDR2 FQGTGA. V shed 4 bases and J 8 bases; nucleotides not matched to a gene: 3. The CDR3 DNA reads TGTGCCAGCAGCTCGACAGGGGGGGATGAGCAGTTCTTC. The encoded protein is CASSSTGGDEQFF.

The sample holds many counts of this clonotype. This sequence joins TRBV6-1 and TRBJ1-2; 8 nucleotides line up with TRBD1. The J segment lost 5 bases and the V segment lost 4 bases, leaving 3 bases of the junction unmatched. The CDR3 consists of 13 residues. Germline CDR1 reads MNHNS; CDR2 reads SASEGT. The CDR3 sequence: CASSGTGWYGYTF. In DNA form, the CDR3 reads TGTGCCAGCAGTGGGACAGGGTGGTATGGCTACACCTTC.

This clonotype was counted a single time. It may be a read error: a sequence one base away is much more abundant. Since the CDR3 does not end with the conserved phenylalanine or tryptophan, this likely comes from a read error. The chain joins TRBV27 to TRBJ2-5; D is unclear. The V gene lost 0 bases and the J gene lost 7 bases, with 18 bases spanning the gap. The CDR3 runs 16 residues. Germline loops: CDR1 MNHEY, CDR2 SMNVEV (reference sequence). The DNA for the CDR3 is TGTGCCAGCAGTTTATCGGGTAGAACGATAGGTGGGACCCAGTACCTC. It codes for CASSLSGRTIGGTQYL.

The chain has TRBV24-1 and TRBJ1-2, with 7 nucleotides matching TRBD1. The trim removed 4 bases at V and 6 bases at J, leaving 7 bases unmatched. Germline V gene sequence: CDR1 KGHDR, CDR2 SFDVKD. The CDR3 covers 14 residues. In nucleotides, the CDR3 is TGTGCCACCAGTGACCCAGGGGGAATTGATGGCTACACCTTC. Translated, it gives CATSDPGGIDGYTF.

This clonotype came up many times. This rearrangement joins TRBV5-5 to TRBJ2-7; D may be TRBD1 or TRBD2 (5 bases each). V was clipped by 6 bases and J by 3 bases, with 13 bases between them. This CDR3 is built from 13 residues. Germline CDR1 is SGHKS and CDR2 is YYEKEE (reference sequence). Here the CDR3 reads CASNSGTFYEQYF. Written as DNA, the CDR3 is TGTGCCAGCAATTCAGGGACCTTCTACGAGCAGTACTTC.

Points on this clonotype: No DNA is shown, since the ends of the CDR3 on it are uncertain; the CDR3 is the one TCRdb lists. CDR3 amino acids: CASSLGQGYEKLFFGSGTQHF. The chain joins TRBV2 to TRBJ1-5; the tabulated D call, TRBD1, remains unverified against the DNA. Inclusive of both ends, the CDR3 amounts to 21 amino acids. Germline loops: CDR1 SNHLY, CDR2 FYNNEI.

This sequence joins TRBV9 and TRBJ1-1; no firm D call. The CDR3 has 13 residues. Germline CDR1 and CDR2: SGDLS and YYNGEE. The germline V and J ends were trimmed by 0 bases and 1 base, with 4 bases remaining between them. CDR3 DNA: TGTGCCAGCAGCGTAGTTCAGAACACTGAAGCTTTCTTT. It specifies CASSVVQNTEAFF.

This clonotype appeared a single time. The chain employs TRBV9 and TRBJ2-2; D is perhaps TRBD1 (6 bases). The V gene lost 9 bases and the J gene lost 3 bases, with 18 bases spanning the gap. Germline CDR1 is SGDLS and CDR2 is YYNGEE. This CDR3 comprises 15 residues. CDR3 sequence: CATNTRGRDTGELFF. The CDR3 region has the DNA TGTGCCACCAACACCAGGGGTAGGGACACCGGGGAGCTGTTTTTT.

The V gene is TRBV20-1, the J gene TRBJ2-1; 10 bases align to TRBD2. Germline V gene lookup returns CDR1 DFQATT and CDR2 SNEGSKA (reference sequence). V was pared by 5 bases and J by 2 bases, with 3 bases of the junction left unmatched. This CDR3 contains 14 residues. The CDR3 sequence is CSAHSGRAYNEQFF. For the CDR3, the DNA is TGCAGTGCTCACAGCGGGAGGGCCTACAATGAGCAGTTCTTC.

This chain connects TRBV2 to TRBJ2-1; D may be TRBD1 or TRBD2 (5 bases each). The V end was cut by 6 bases, the J end by 5 bases, with 17 bases between. The V gene's germline CDR1 is SNHLY and CDR2 FYNNEI. This CDR3 is 15 amino acids long. CDR3 in DNA: TGTGCCAGCAGACCGGGACGCAGGGCTAACAATGAGCAGTTCTTC. This translates into CASRPGRRANNEQFF.